A selection of T cell receptor beta chains follows, all from one sample in a study of technical replicates of blood from a handful of donors. Profiled with immunoSEQ multiplex PCR; TCRdb holds only in-frame clones, not every one. The sample comprises 45,000 to 65,000 clones, 94% of which are singletons, and approximately 0.22% rests with the top ten. Input material: T cells isolated from PBMCs. These receptors were obtained from a human donor in good health. Both conserved end residues are part of each CDR3.

j_call,v_call,cdr3_aa
TRBJ2-1,TRBV6-6,CASSYKLSQGHEQFF
TRBJ2-7,TRBV6-5,CASRAGTGSYEQYF
TRBJ1-5,TRBV6-5,CASSYSSNSNQPQHF
TRBJ2-1,TRBV11-2,CASSIREGLYNEQFF
TRBJ1-1,TRBV5-1,CASRPETSEAFF
TRBJ1-2,TRBV7-3,CASSAGVRTHYGYTF
TRBJ1-1,TRBV11-2,CASSLGGRATEAFF
TRBJ2-5,TRBV5-4,CASSLAPGYLETQYF
TRBJ2-7,TRBV13,CASSFMRFYEQYF
TRBJ2-3,TRBV7-9,CASSFLSGSTDTQYF
TRBJ1-2,TRBV7-9,CASSSRPGEEDYGYTF
TRBJ2-1,TRBV29-1,CSVLTSASYNEQFF
TRBJ2-3,TRBV10-2,CASFRGGVKKASITDTQYF
TRBJ2-1,TRBV6-6,CASSFGWGGVGEQFF
TRBJ1-5,TRBV10-3,CAISDPGLPDQPQHF
TRBJ1-2,TRBV28,CASLGELYGYTF
TRBJ1-2,TRBV5-6,CASSSVGQLYYGYTF
TRBJ2-7,TRBV5-1,CASSLAGTVPYEQYF
TRBJ1-5,TRBV10-1,CASSLQLNQPQHF
TRBJ1-1,TRBV18,CASSPSRANTEAFF
TRBJ2-5,TRBV5-1,CASNSGRLETQYF
TRBJ1-1,TRBV6-5,CASSYKGASRNTEAFF
TRBJ1-1,TRBV7-9,CASGLRNTEAFF
TRBJ1-1,TRBV6-5,CASSYGSLSPAFF
TRBJ2-1,TRBV5-1,CASSSMTSGYYNEQFF
TRBJ1-1,TRBV14,CASSQVGGGDTEAFF
TRBJ2-3,TRBV5-1,CASTPTETGGSSDTQYF
TRBJ2-7,TRBV5-4,CASSFSGTSAYEQYF
TRBJ1-3,TRBV10-3,CAIRSRSTADTNSSGNTIYF
TRBJ2-7,TRBV18,CASSPVGGTSSYEQYF
TRBJ1-4,TRBV28,CASNSQLATNEKLFF
TRBJ1-2,TRBV7-9,CASSLSTGSNYGYTF
TRBJ1-1,TRBV18,CASSPWGADTEAFF
TRBJ1-3,TRBV5-1,CASSLAAGFSGNTIYF
TRBJ2-1,TRBV13,CASSARTSANEQFF
TRBJ2-2,TRBV7-9,CASGLCGPGELFF
TRBJ2-7,TRBV5-5,CASSLFGGTPYEQYF
TRBJ1-5,TRBV19,CASSPDRGDQPQHF
TRBJ1-4,TRBV19,CASRKQATTNEKLFF
TRBJ2-7,TRBV5-1,CASSLEGRRAYEQYF
TRBJ1-1,TRBV28,CASRDRGLVPRFDTEAFF
TRBJ1-1,TRBV11-3,CASSSGLDTEAFF
TRBJ2-7,TRBV20-1,CSAPGQGHYF
TRBJ2-5,TRBV29-1,CSVDGTGIKQTQYF